This T cell receptor beta chain was found in a study of T cells in Graves' hyperthyroidism and ophthalmopathy. The table lists this clonotype with a few counts. The target antigen is unknown. The study's findings and limits: Among clonotypes expanded in thyroid above 0.001, most were also found in blood.

V dropped 6 bases and J dropped 1 base, with 15 bases sitting between them. The CDR3 contains 16 residues. CDR1 is LNHDA and CDR2 is SQIVND in the germline V gene (reference sequence). Researchers amplified the TCR beta CDR3 regions from RNA transcripts. Using the HTBI primer set, a first-round RT-PCR was run on the TCR CDR3. TCRdb independently ran MiXCR on the multiplex PCR reads; one entry per CDR3 protein. The sample carries a few hundred thousand distinct CDR3 sequences, around 18% recorded once. Sequencing was performed on blood. This chain uses TRBV19 with TRBJ2-2; D ambiguous. This receptor was obtained from a woman between 40 and 55 years old with Graves' ophthalmopathy. The CDR3 DNA reads as TGTGCCAGTAGCACCTTCGGAAACAGGAACACCGGGGAGCTGTTTTTT. Translated: CASSTFGNRNTGELFF.